This paragraph reports one TCR beta chain. Its antigen remains unidentified. This specimen comes from a study of cytomegalovirus exposure and HLA in healthy donors. The study's findings and limits: Researchers reported that a few CMV-associated chains were confirmed in vitro as CMV antigen-specific. In the 95 to 150 validation repertoires, a later analysis found that first-cohort TCR clusters tended to co-occur.

The CDR3 consists of 15 residues. J lost 10 bases, V lost 3 bases, and 14 bases had no gene match. Germline V CDR1 and CDR2: MNHEY, SMNVEV (reference sequence). Some clones are missing from TCRdb's copy, which holds only in-frame ones; the method was immunoSEQ multiplex PCR. In the table there are 150,000 to 200,000 clones, 96% of which are singletons. The sample comprised PBMCs. J is TRBJ1-1 and V is TRBV27; 7 bases agree with TRBD1. The TCR originated in a woman under 30 in good health and CMV-seronegative. The CDR3 sequence is CASSFTGRQGASAFF. As DNA, the CDR3 is TGTGCCAGCAGTTTTACCGGGAGACAGGGCGCCTCAGCTTTCTTT.